What follows describes a single TCR beta chain. A read error may produce the germline difference seen at one junction end. These data belong to a study of tumor-infiltrating lymphocytes in primary liver carcinoma. Germline DNA was also extracted, with blood RNA taken from unsorted whole blood. Among the patients, all had chronic HBV infection and none had been treated. TCR beta cDNA came from about 0.55 ug total RNA, primed with a constant-region primer. What produced the TCR beta libraries was three nested multiplex PCR rounds using slightly modified ARM-PCR. TRBV1-TRBV30 forward primers paired with a C-beta reverse primer drove the first two PCR rounds, about 9 cycles each. TCRdb recomputed calls from the multiplex PCR reads with MiXCR, one row per CDR3 protein. The data show about 330,000 distinct CDR3 sequences, approximately 64% seen once. CDR3 length equals 18 residues. Germline assignment: CDR1 SGHAT and CDR2 FQNNGV.

V usage is TRBV11-2 and J usage is TRBJ2-1; 12 bases line up with TRBD2. Sequenced sample: peripheral blood. The source of this sequence is a man in his forties with primary liver carcinoma and hepatitis B virus infection. Written as DNA, the CDR3 is TGTACCAGCAGCTTTACGCCATGGACTAGCGGGACGCTTAATGAGCAGTTCTTC. It codes for CTSSFTPWTSGTLNEQFF.